A selection of T cell receptor beta chains follows, all from one sample in a study of PD-1 blockade in classical Hodgkin lymphoma. Libraries were prepared by immunoSEQ multiplex PCR; TCRdb keeps only in-frame clonotypes and omits some of them. Altogether 75,000 to 100,000 clones are present, approximately 83% being singletons, with the ten largest covering less than 15%. The sample here was peripheral blood mononuclear cells (PBMCs), taken at baseline. These receptors were collected from a human donor with classical Hodgkin lymphoma. The CDR3 runs from the conserved cysteine through the conserved F or W.

J gene: TRBJ2-1; V gene: TRBV9; CDR3 protein: CASGIAGGQDNEQFF
J gene: TRBJ2-1; V gene: TRBV7-2; CDR3 protein: CASSLDQGGYNEQFF
J gene: TRBJ2-3; V gene: TRBV6-5; CDR3 protein: CASSGWTSPSDTQYF
J gene: TRBJ2-1; V gene: TRBV9; CDR3 protein: CASSASSATYNEQFF
J gene: TRBJ2-3; V gene: TRBV7-2; CDR3 protein: CASSFSSGLVRDTQYF
J gene: TRBJ2-5; V gene: TRBV4-1; CDR3 protein: CASSPRGLQETQYF
J gene: TRBJ2-1; V gene: TRBV9; CDR3 protein: CASSVTSGIGEQFF
J gene: TRBJ2-7; V gene: TRBV27; CDR3 protein: CASRTGGYEQYF
J gene: TRBJ2-3; V gene: TRBV5-6; CDR3 protein: CASSFRTGTDTQYF
J gene: TRBJ2-3; V gene: TRBV18; CDR3 protein: CASSLDGFTQYF
J gene: TRBJ1-2; V gene: TRBV7-2; CDR3 protein: CASSLGVGEGYTF
J gene: TRBJ2-7; V gene: TRBV5-1; CDR3 protein: CASSLTGANYEQYF
J gene: TRBJ2-2; V gene: TRBV11-2; CDR3 protein: CASSSDTAGELFF
J gene: TRBJ2-7; V gene: TRBV9; CDR3 protein: CASSVGQPLNDEQYF
J gene: TRBJ2-1; V gene: TRBV5-5; CDR3 protein: CASSLRAGGPTNEQFF
J gene: TRBJ2-3; V gene: TRBV19; CDR3 protein: CASNEREVFTDTQYF
J gene: TRBJ2-2; V gene: TRBV11-1; CDR3 protein: CASSLGRTTGELFF
J gene: TRBJ2-3; V gene: TRBV6-1; CDR3 protein: CASRFLDQPTDTQYF
J gene: TRBJ2-3; V gene: TRBV7-2; CDR3 protein: CASSLAGGPSSTDTQYF
J gene: TRBJ2-7; V gene: TRBV10-3; CDR3 protein: CAISEGQGSPYEQYF
J gene: TRBJ2-2; V gene: TRBV5-4; CDR3 protein: CASSSGASGTPTGELFF
J gene: TRBJ1-3; V gene: TRBV2; CDR3 protein: CASGPLGNTIYF
J gene: TRBJ2-2; V gene: TRBV7-8; CDR3 protein: CASSSGTDTGELFF
J gene: TRBJ1-3; V gene: TRBV10-3; CDR3 protein: CAIRVDSGNTIYF
J gene: TRBJ2-3; V gene: TRBV27; CDR3 protein: CASSYSTDTQYF
J gene: TRBJ2-3; V gene: TRBV4-1; CDR3 protein: CASSQDGGGSSTDTQYF
J gene: TRBJ2-7; V gene: TRBV5-6; CDR3 protein: CASSLSRPYEQYF
J gene: TRBJ1-3; V gene: TRBV5-4; CDR3 protein: CASSFVGDSGNTIYF
J gene: TRBJ1-4; V gene: TRBV19; CDR3 protein: CASTKQDPATNEKLFF
J gene: TRBJ1-2; V gene: TRBV5-1; CDR3 protein: CASSSPRGTGTGEGYTF